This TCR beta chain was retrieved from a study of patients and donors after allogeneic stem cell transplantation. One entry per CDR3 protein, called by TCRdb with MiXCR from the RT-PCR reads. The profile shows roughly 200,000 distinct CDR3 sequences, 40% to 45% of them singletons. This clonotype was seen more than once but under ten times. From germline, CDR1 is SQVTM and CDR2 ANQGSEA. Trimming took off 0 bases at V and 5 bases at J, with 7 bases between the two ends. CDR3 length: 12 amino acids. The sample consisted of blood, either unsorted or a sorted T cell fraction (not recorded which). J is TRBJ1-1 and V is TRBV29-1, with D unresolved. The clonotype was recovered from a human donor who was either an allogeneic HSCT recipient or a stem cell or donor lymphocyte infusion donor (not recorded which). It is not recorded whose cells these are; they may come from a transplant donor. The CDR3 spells CSVEEGLTEAFF. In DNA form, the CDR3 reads TGCAGCGTTGAAGAGGGATTGACTGAAGCTTTCTTT.